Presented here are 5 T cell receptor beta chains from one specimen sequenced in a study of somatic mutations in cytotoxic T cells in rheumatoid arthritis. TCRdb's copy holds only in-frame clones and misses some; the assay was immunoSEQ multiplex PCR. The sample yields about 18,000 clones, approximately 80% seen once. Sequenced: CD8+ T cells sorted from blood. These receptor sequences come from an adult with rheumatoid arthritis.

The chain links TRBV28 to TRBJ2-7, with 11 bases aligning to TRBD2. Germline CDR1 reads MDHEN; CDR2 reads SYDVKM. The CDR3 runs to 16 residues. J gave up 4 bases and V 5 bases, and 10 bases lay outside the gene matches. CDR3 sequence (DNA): TGTGCCAGCAGTGGATGGACTAGCGGGCTTTCATACGAGCAGTACTTC. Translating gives CASSGWTSGLSYEQYF.

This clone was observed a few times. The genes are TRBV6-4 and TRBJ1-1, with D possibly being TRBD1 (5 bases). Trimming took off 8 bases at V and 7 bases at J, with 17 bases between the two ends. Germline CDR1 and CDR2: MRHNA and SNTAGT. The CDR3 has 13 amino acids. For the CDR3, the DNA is TGTGCCAGCGCCGGGACCGCCTGGGATGAAGCTTTCTTT. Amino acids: CASAGTAWDEAFF.

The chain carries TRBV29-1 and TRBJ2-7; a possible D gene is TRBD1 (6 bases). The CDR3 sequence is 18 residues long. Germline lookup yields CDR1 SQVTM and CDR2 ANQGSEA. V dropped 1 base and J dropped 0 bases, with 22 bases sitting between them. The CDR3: CSVEGAPRTGYSSYEQYF. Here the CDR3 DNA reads TGCAGCGTTGAAGGGGCCCCCCGTACAGGGTACAGCTCCTACGAGCAGTACTTC.

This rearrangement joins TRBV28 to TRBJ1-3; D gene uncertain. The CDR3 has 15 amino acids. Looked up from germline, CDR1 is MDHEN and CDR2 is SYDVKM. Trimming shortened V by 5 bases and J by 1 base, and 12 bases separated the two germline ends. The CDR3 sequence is CASSPGGGSGNTIYF. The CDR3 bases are TGTGCCAGCAGTCCTGGTGGAGGGTCTGGAAACACCATATATTTT.

The CDR3 sequence: CASSGQGWGTEAFF. The DNA of the CDR3 is TGTGCCAGTAGTGGACAGGGATGGGGCACTGAAGCTTTCTTT. The gene calls are TRBV19 and TRBJ1-1, with TRBD1 identical over 8 bases. The CDR3 loop spans 14 amino acids. The V gene end was trimmed by 5 bases and the J gene end by 4 bases; junction bases not matched to a gene: 6. Germline V lookup: CDR1 LNHDA, CDR2 SQIVND (reference sequence).